Below are 24 T cell receptor beta chains sequenced from a single sample in a study of technical replicates of blood from several donors (dated by TCRdb to the late 2010s). The library came from the immunoSEQ multiplex PCR assay. This is the immuneACCESS table as TCRdb keeps it, with only in-frame sequences that have V and J called. A part of the clones is gone; compared with another copy, unresolved V genes explain less than half, and the rest is unexplained. For this sample the table gives tens of thousands of clones, of which 92% were detected only once. The biggest ten clones account for around 3.6% of the sample. The sample was PBMCs. These receptors were collected from a human donor in good health. Some clones in this sample may be carry-over from other donors' samples.

This chain connects TRBV9 to TRBJ1-4; weak D call: TRBD1 (5 bases). The germline V gene encodes CDR1 SGDLS and CDR2 YYNGEE. Trimming pared 0 bases from V and 8 bases from J, leaving 8 bases between. This CDR3 has 13 amino acids. CDR3 bases: TGTGCCAGCAGCGTAGCACCAGGGGAAAAACTGTTTTTT. Amino acids: CASSVAPGEKLFF.

The V and J genes are TRBV30 and TRBJ2-5; 12 bases fit TRBD2. From germline, CDR1 is GTSNPN and CDR2 SVGIG (reference sequence). The CDR3 runs to 14 residues. V shed 3 bases, J shed 5 bases, and the junction held 4 bases outside the gene matches. Here the CDR3 reads CAWSLLAGGETQYF. In nucleotides, the CDR3 is TGTGCCTGGAGCCTACTAGCGGGAGGCGAGACCCAGTACTTC.

V and J are TRBV7-2 and TRBJ2-5, with a weak D call TRBD2 (7 bases). The CDR3 covers 17 residues. Germline-derived CDR1 and CDR2 are SGHTA and FQGNSA. V was pared by 5 bases and J by 5 bases, with 24 bases between. CDR3: CASSRTWGGGIGETQYF. CDR3 sequence (DNA): TGTGCCAGCAGCCGGACCTGGGGGGGCGGCATAGGGGAGACCCAGTACTTC.

CDR3 residues: CASSYPGSEEKLFF. The CDR3 DNA reads TGTGCCAGCAGTTATCCGGGTTCGGAGGAAAAACTGTTTTTT. This sequence joins TRBV25-1 and TRBJ1-4, with no clear D. This CDR3 comprises 14 residues. Trimming took off 5 bases at V and 8 bases at J, with 15 bases between the two ends. Per the germline V gene, CDR1 is MGHDK and CDR2 is SYGVNS.

The J gene is TRBJ2-7, the V gene TRBV6-6, with 11 bases matching TRBD1. The ends lost 5 bases at V and 4 bases at J; junction bases unmatched: 7. CDR1 and CDR2 (germline): MNHNY, SVGAGI (reference sequence). The CDR3 loop spans 15 amino acids. The chain's CDR3 is CASSPGTGGSYEQYF. CDR3 DNA sequence: TGTGCCAGCAGTCCCGGGACAGGGGGTTCGTACGAGCAGTACTTC.

This sequence joins TRBV6-5 and TRBJ2-7, with TRBD1 identical over 9 bases. Trimming took 5 bases from V and 1 from J; bases not matched to a gene: 3. CDR1 and CDR2 (germline): MNHEY, SVGAGI. The CDR3 contains 14 residues. The CDR3 region has the DNA TGTGCCAGCAGTACCGGGACAGGGTCCTACGAGCAGTACTTC. This encodes CASSTGTGSYEQYF.

The gene calls are TRBV27 and TRBJ1-1; D uncertain. V was trimmed by 4 bases and J by 2 bases, leaving 11 bases between them. CDR1 is MNHEY, CDR2 SMNVEV, per germline (reference sequence). CDR3 length: 14 residues. CDR3 sequence (DNA): TGTGCCAGCAGTTCCGGGTGGCATAACACTGAAGCTTTCTTT. Translating gives CASSSGWHNTEAFF.

The V gene is TRBV9, the J gene TRBJ1-4; D not resolved. Deletions cut 0 bases from V and 3 bases from J, with 15 bases between. In germline, CDR1 is SGDLS, CDR2 YYNGEE. The CDR3 is made up of 17 amino acids. The CDR3 spells CASSVGRPDEANEKLFF. DNA for the CDR3: TGTGCCAGCAGCGTAGGGAGGCCGGATGAGGCTAATGAAAAACTGTTTTTT.

The chain uses TRBV5-1 and TRBJ2-1; D might be TRBD2 (5 bases). The CDR3 is 12 amino acids. V was clipped by 0 bases and J by 9 bases, with 7 bases between them. Germline V gene sequence: CDR1 SGHRS, CDR2 YFSETQ. The CDR3 here is CASSLAGVEQFF. DNA of the CDR3: TGCGCCAGCAGCTTGGCCGGGGTTGAGCAGTTCTTC.

This rearrangement joins TRBV7-6 to TRBJ2-3; TRBD2 aligns across 7 bases. CDR3 length equals 14 residues. After removal of 0 bases from V and 3 bases from J, the junction contained 0 bases not matched to a gene. Per germline, CDR1 SGHVS and CDR2 FNYEAQ. CDR3 residues: CASSLAGGTDTQYF. In DNA, the CDR3 is TGTGCCAGCAGCTTAGCCGGGGGGACAGATACGCAGTATTTT.

The count of this clone is one. The chain employs TRBV5-1 and TRBJ2-5, with TRBD1 matching over 7 bases. Germline V gene lookup returns CDR1 SGHRS and CDR2 YFSETQ. This CDR3 region has 15 residues. Trimming removed 0 bases from V and 5 bases from J; junction bases left unmatched: 7. The CDR3 nucleotides read TGCGCCAGCAGCTTGGAGGGGGACAGAAGGGAGACCCAGTACTTC. Protein sequence: CASSLEGDRRETQYF.

This chain joins TRBV4-3 and TRBJ2-1; TRBD1 agrees at 7 bases. Germline loops: CDR1 LGHNA, CDR2 YSLEER. The CDR3 contains 14 residues. J lost 7 bases, V lost 1 base, and 4 bases had no gene match. CDR3 protein: CASSQVDRENEQFF. CDR3 DNA: TGCGCCAGCAGCCAAGTTGACAGGGAGAATGAGCAGTTCTTC.

The chain carries TRBV7-2 and TRBJ1-1; 7 bases are shared with TRBD1. The CDR3 spans 14 residues. V dropped 2 bases and J dropped 4; count of bases not matched to a gene: 4. CDR1 SGHTA and CDR2 FQGNSA come from the germline V gene. The CDR3 here is CASSLRGLGTEAFF. Here the CDR3 DNA reads TGTGCCAGCAGCTTAAGGGGGCTAGGCACTGAAGCTTTCTTT.

The chain combines TRBV27 with TRBJ1-2; D ambiguous. The CDR3 length is 15 residues. CDR1 and CDR2 from the germline V gene are MNHEY and SMNVEV (reference sequence). The germline V and J ends were trimmed by 0 bases and 4 bases, with 12 bases remaining between them. The CDR3 spells CASSLSILGGYGYTF. The CDR3 DNA follows: TGTGCCAGCAGTTTATCTATTTTAGGAGGCTATGGCTACACCTTC.

The genes are TRBV30 and TRBJ1-1, with a weak D call TRBD1 (6 bases). Germline V gene sequence: CDR1 GTSNPN, CDR2 SVGIG (reference sequence). V lost 3 bases and J 0 bases, leaving 14 bases between the germline ends. The CDR3 contains 15 residues. The CDR3 spells CAWRAGAYMNTEAFF. The CDR3 DNA reads TGTGCCTGGAGGGCAGGGGCCTATATGAACACTGAAGCTTTCTTT.

V is TRBV11-3 and J is TRBJ1-1, with a possible D match to TRBD1 (5 bases). V lost 4 bases to trimming and J lost 1 base, with 10 bases between them. This CDR3 spans 14 amino acids. CDR1 is SGHNT, CDR2 YENEEA, per germline. For the CDR3, the DNA is TGTGCCAGCAGCTCTACTACAGGGAACACTGAAGCTTTCTTT. Protein product: CASSSTTGNTEAFF.

This clone has only one observation. The rearrangement links TRBV10-3 to TRBJ1-4; D unclear. Germline assignment: CDR1 ENHRY and CDR2 SYGVKD. The CDR3 totals 13 residues. V gave up 4 bases and J gave up 8 bases, with 11 bases separating them. CDR3 amino acids: CAISVRPDEKLFF. As DNA, the CDR3 is TGTGCCATCAGTGTCAGGCCAGACGAAAAACTGTTTTTT.

This chain joins TRBV19 and TRBJ2-7; maybe TRBD1 (6 bases). Germline CDR1 is LNHDA and CDR2 is SQIVND (reference sequence). The CDR3 totals 12 residues. V lost 3 bases, J lost 5 bases, and 8 bases lay in between. The CDR3 DNA reads TGTGCCAGTAGTATGGGGACAAACGAGCAGTACTTC. This translates into CASSMGTNEQYF.

This chain joins TRBV4-3 and TRBJ1-3, with D uncertain. The V end was cut by 0 bases, the J end by 0 bases, with 6 bases between. Germline CDR1 LGHNA, CDR2 YSLEER. The CDR3 spans 15 residues. The CDR3 bases are TGCGCCAGCAGCCAAGATCTGTCCTCTGGAAACACCATATATTTT. Its translation is CASSQDLSSGNTIYF.

The rearrangement joins TRBV2 to TRBJ2-7; 9 nucleotides line up with TRBD1. From germline, CDR1 is SNHLY and CDR2 FYNNEI. Losses at the gene ends were 0 bases for V and 6 bases for J; bases not matched to a gene: 6. The CDR3 extends over 15 amino acids. The CDR3 loop reads CASSEAPGQGSEQYF. DNA of the CDR3: TGTGCCAGCAGTGAAGCACCGGGACAGGGTTCCGAGCAGTACTTC.

This rearrangement joins TRBV23-1 to TRBJ2-1; 12 nucleotides agree with TRBD2. TRBV23-1 is an open reading frame whose function is uncertain. The V gene end was trimmed by 4 bases and the J gene end by 8 bases; junction bases not matched to a gene: 6. The CDR3 has 15 amino acids. CDR3 sequence reads: CASSRWTSGKHEQFF. The CDR3 region has the DNA TGCGCCAGCAGTCGGTGGACTAGCGGGAAGCATGAGCAGTTCTTC.

The chain uses TRBV19 and TRBJ2-7; the D gene is possibly TRBD1 (7 bases). This CDR3 region has 16 residues. V gave up 2 bases and J gave up 6 bases, with 20 bases separating them. CDR1 is LNHDA and CDR2 is SQIVND in the germline V gene (reference sequence). The CDR3 spells CASSIKGVGQGGEQYF. DNA of the CDR3: TGTGCCAGTAGTATAAAAGGCGTTGGCCAGGGGGGCGAGCAGTACTTC.

The genes are TRBV11-2 and TRBJ2-7; D may be TRBD1 (6 bases). The CDR3 runs 11 residues. V dropped 4 bases and J dropped 7 bases, with 8 bases sitting between them. Germline V gene data show CDR1 as SGHAT and CDR2 as FQNNGV. CDR3 in DNA: TGTGCCAGCAGCTGGACAGCAGAGCAGTACTTC. Its protein product is CASSWTAEQYF.

J is TRBJ1-5 and V is TRBV11-2; D unresolved. This CDR3 spans 13 amino acids. Deletions cut 1 base from V and 7 bases from J, with 8 bases between. Germline V gives CDR1 SGHAT, CDR2 FQNNGV. The CDR3 nucleotides read TGTGCCAGCAGCTTAGGGCCCTGGCAGCCCCAGCATTTT. Encoded protein: CASSLGPWQPQHF.